This record looks at one T cell receptor (beta chain) sequence and its context. What it binds is unknown. These data come from a study of shared clonotypes between healthy human individuals. Study donors comprised healthy, HIV-negative adults devoid of recent acute infection or vaccination. The table came from immunoSEQ multiplex PCR; TCRdb's copy has only in-frame clones and leaves some out. The sample lists 1.5 million to 1.9 million clones, approximately 98% occurring once. Broader study findings: Incompleteness in sorted-subset sequencing, despite large depth, was shown by rarefaction.

Trimming took 3 bases from V and 4 from J; bases not matched to a gene: 3. The length of the CDR3 is 14 residues. Germline V gene lookup returns CDR1 SGDLS and CDR2 YYNGEE. This TCR was recovered from a man younger than 40 in good health. The rearrangement uses TRBV9 and TRBJ2-5, with 10 bases that match TRBD1. The sequenced sample consisted of naive CD4+ T cells sorted from blood. Subset indicated: CD45RA+ positively selected. In DNA, the CDR3 is TGTGCCAGCAGCGCAGGACAGGGGGTAGAGACCCAGTACTTC. It specifies CASSAGQGVETQYF.